This T cell receptor (beta chain) was sequenced during a study of cytomegalovirus exposure and HLA in healthy donors. General study findings and limits: The study put some 150 TCR beta chains on its list as cytomegalovirus-associated. The study carried out a later analysis of TCR beta sequences. It associated around 17,000 of them with specific HLA alleles at a false discovery rate of 0.05. Analyzed later, most CMV-associated TCR beta chains appeared HLA-restricted.

On this clone: The antigen is not known.

CDR1 SGHNT and CDR2 YENEEA come from the germline V gene. The CDR3 loop spans 17 amino acids. V lost 5 bases and J lost 5; bases outside the gene matches: 14. PCR was performed using 60 Vbeta and 13 Jbeta primers. Repertoires were generated with immunoSEQ multiplex PCR, while TCRdb's copy carries only in-frame clones and drops some. The sample has a few hundred thousand clones, about 80% seen once. Sequenced sample: PBMCs. This TCR was recovered from a middle-aged woman in good health and CMV-seronegative. V is TRBV11-3 and J is TRBJ2-5; 10 bases agree with TRBD2. The CDR3 DNA sequence: TGTGCCAGCAGCCGGGGGGCTAGCGGGGGACCCGGGGAGACCCAGTACTTC. It is translated as CASSRGASGGPGETQYF.